The entry that follows covers one T cell receptor (beta chain) sequence. The sample is drawn from a study of patients and donors after allogeneic stem cell transplantation. TCRdb processed the RT-PCR reads anew with MiXCR; each CDR3 protein has one entry. The table includes roughly 200,000 distinct CDR3 sequences, around two fifths detected once. Germline CDR1 is MGHRA and CDR2 is YSYEKL. The CDR3 runs 15 residues. V shed 0 bases and J 2 bases; nucleotides not matched to a gene: 4. The rearrangement joins TRBV4-1 to TRBJ2-7; 7 bases fit TRBD2. The receptor was isolated from a human donor who was either an allogeneic HSCT recipient or a stem cell or donor lymphocyte infusion donor (not recorded which). It is not recorded whose cells these are; they may come from a transplant donor. Sequencing was performed on blood, either unsorted or a sorted T cell fraction (not recorded which). CDR3 in DNA: TGCGCCAGCAGCCAAGAAGCCGGGGGGACCTACGAGCAGTACTTC. Protein product: CASSQEAGGTYEQYF.